This entry describes one TCR beta chain. The antigen is undetermined. One end of the junction varies from germline; a read error may be responsible. CDR3 length equals 16 residues. CDR1 MNHEY and CDR2 SVGAGI come from the germline V gene. This sample is drawn from a study of T cell repertoires in cytomegalovirus infection. TCRdb analysed the reads with MiXCR anew, one entry per CDR3 protein. The table lists 350,000 to 500,000 distinct CDR3 sequences, roughly 31% of them singletons. Findings and caveats of the study: Carriage of CMV together with the relevant HLA was identifiable through cumulative public TCR beta family frequency.

This chain connects TRBV6-5 to TRBJ2-7; 11 bases align to TRBD1. The sample consisted of PBMCs. This TCR was sampled from a human donor in good health (CMV status not recorded). Some clones in this sample may be carry-over from other donors' samples. DNA for the CDR3: TGTGCCAGCAGTAACTCCAGGACAGGGGGCGGTTCCGAGCAGTACTTC. Protein: CASSNSRTGGGSEQYF.